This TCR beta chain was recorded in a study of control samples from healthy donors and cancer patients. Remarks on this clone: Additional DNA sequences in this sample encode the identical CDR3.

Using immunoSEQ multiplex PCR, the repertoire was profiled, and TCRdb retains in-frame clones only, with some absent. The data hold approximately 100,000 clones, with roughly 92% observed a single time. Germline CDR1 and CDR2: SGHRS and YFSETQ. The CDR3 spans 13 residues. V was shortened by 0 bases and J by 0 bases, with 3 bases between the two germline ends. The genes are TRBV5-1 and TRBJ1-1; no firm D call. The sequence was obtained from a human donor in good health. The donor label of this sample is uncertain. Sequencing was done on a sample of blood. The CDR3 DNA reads TGCGCCAGCAGCTTGGCGGTGAACACTGAAGCTTTCTTT. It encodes CASSLAVNTEAFF.